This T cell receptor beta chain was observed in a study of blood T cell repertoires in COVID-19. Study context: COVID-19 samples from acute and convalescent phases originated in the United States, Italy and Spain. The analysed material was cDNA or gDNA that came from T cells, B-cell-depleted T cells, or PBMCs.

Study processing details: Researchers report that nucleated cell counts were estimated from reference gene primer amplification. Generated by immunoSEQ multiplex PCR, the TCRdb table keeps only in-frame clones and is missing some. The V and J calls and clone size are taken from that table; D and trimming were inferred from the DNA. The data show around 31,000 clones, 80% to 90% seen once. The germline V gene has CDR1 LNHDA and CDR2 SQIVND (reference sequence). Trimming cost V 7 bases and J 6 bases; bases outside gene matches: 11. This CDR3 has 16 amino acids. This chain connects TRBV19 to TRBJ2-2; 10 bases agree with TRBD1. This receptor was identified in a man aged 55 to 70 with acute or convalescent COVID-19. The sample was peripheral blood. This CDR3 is CASTPTGTGVSGELFF. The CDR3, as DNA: TGTGCCAGTACCCCCACCGGGACAGGGGTGTCCGGGGAGCTGTTTTTT.